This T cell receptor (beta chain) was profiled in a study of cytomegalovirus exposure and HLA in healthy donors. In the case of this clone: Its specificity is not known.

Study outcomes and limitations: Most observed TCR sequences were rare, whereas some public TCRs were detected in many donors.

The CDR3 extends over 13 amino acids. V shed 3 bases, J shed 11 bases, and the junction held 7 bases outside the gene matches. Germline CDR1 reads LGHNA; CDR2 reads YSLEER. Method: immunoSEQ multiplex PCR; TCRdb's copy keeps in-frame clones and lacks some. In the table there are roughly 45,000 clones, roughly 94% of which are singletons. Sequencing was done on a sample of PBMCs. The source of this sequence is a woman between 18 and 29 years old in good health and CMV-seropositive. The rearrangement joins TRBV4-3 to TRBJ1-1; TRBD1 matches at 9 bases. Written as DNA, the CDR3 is TGCGCCAGCAGCCAGGCGAGGACAGGGGCGGCTTTCTTT. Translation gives CASSQARTGAAFF.